This T cell receptor (beta chain) was identified during a study of cytomegalovirus exposure and HLA in healthy donors. Amplification used 60 Vbeta primers and 13 Jbeta primers. Produced via immunoSEQ multiplex PCR; TCRdb's table is partial and in-frame only. Among tens of thousands of clones listed, around 8% were seen once. This clone was observed a few times. V trimming: 3 bases; J trimming: 6 bases; junction bases outside the gene matches: 3. CDR1 and CDR2 (germline): SGHAT, FQNNGV. The CDR3 is 15 amino acids. V gene TRBV11-2 combines with J gene TRBJ1-6; 9 nucleotides match TRBD1. This clonotype was obtained from a man aged 45-60 years in good health and CMV-seronegative. Sequences were obtained from PBMCs. The CDR3 DNA is TGTGCCAGCAGCTTTTTGGGACAGGGTAATTCACCCCTCCACTTT. Translated, it gives CASSFLGQGNSPLHF.